This passage covers 21 T cell receptor beta chains from one sample sequenced in a study of Tregs in tolerant kidney transplant recipients. Clones were read by immunoSEQ multiplex PCR, and TCRdb kept only the in-frame ones, dropping some. This table holds about 48,000 clones. The sample in question was CD4+ T cells from blood, obtained before the transplant. These receptors were taken from a human donor who received a combined kidney and bone marrow transplant.

To note about this clone: The read falls 3 residues short of the CDR3 end, and the missing part is taken from the germline J gene. The V call is TRBV4-2, the J call TRBJ2-3; 9 positions agree with TRBD2. The V gene end was trimmed by 3 bases and the J gene end by 5 bases; junction bases not matched to a gene: 6. The germline V gene has CDR1 LGHNA and CDR2 YNFKEQ. The CDR3 loop spans 15 amino acids. Incomplete CDR3 DNA: TGTGCCAGCAGCCAGGAACTAGCGGGCGAAGATACG. Translated: CASSQELAGEDT. The full CDR3 sequence reads CASSQELAGEDTQYF.

Turning to this clone: The read ends 3 residues shy of where the CDR3 ends; the end is completed using the germline J gene. Other nucleotide sequences from this sample produce the same CDR3. The chain joins TRBV5-1 to TRBJ2-5; weak D call: TRBD2 (6 bases). Germline CDR1 reads SGHRS; CDR2 reads YFSETQ. V was trimmed by 0 bases and J by 4 bases, leaving 7 bases between them. There are 13 residues in the CDR3. This CDR3 reads CASSLAAGETQYF. The CDR3 DNA, read in part, is TGCGCCAGCAGCTTGGCAGCGGGAGAGACC. Based on the CDR3 plus reference TRBV5-1 and TRBJ2-5, the full variable domain is KAGVTQTPRYLIKTRGQQVTLSCSPISGHRSVSWYQQTPGQGLQFLFEYFSETQRNKGNFPGRFSGRQFSNSRSEMNVSTLELGDSALYLCASSLAAGETQYFGPGTRLLVL.

Details on this clone: The sequence runs out 3 residues before the end of the CDR3; the remainder is reconstructed from the germline J gene. The gene calls are TRBV7-3 and TRBJ2-7; 10 bases are a match to TRBD1. The CDR3 covers 16 residues. Germline values: CDR1 SGHTA, CDR2 FQGTGA. The V segment lost 0 bases and the J segment 5 bases; nucleotides outside the gene matches: 7. The CDR3 spells CASSLTGGTGAHEQYF. The covered CDR3 bases are TGTGCCAGCAGCTTAACAGGGGGGACAGGGGCCCACGAG. The full variable domain, its missing parts supplied by reference TRBV7-3 and TRBJ2-7, is GAGVSQTPSNKVTEKGKYVELRCDPISGHTALYWYRQSLGQGPEFLIYFQGTGAADDSGLPNDRFFAVRPEGSVSTLKIQRTERGDSAVYLCASSLTGGTGAHEQYFGPGTRLTVT.

Turning to this clone: With the read ending 3 residues before the CDR3 end, the germline J gene is used to fill in that end. The rearrangement uses TRBV5-1 and TRBJ2-7; D is unclear. There are 14 residues in the CDR3. Germline-derived CDR1 and CDR2 are SGHRS and YFSETQ. The V end lost 0 bases, the J end lost 0 bases, and 7 bases lay between the germline ends. CDR3 loop: CASSLEGSSYEQYF. The CDR3 bases that were read are TGCGCCAGCAGCTTGGAGGGCAGCTCCTACGAG.

Concerning this clone: The CDR3 end is not reached by the read, which stops 3 residues before it; the germline J gene fills it in. The chain employs TRBV10-3 and TRBJ2-1, with D possibly TRBD2 on 6 matching bases. Germline V gives CDR1 ENHRY, CDR2 SYGVKD. V was shortened by 6 bases and J by 7 bases, with 16 bases between the two germline ends. This CDR3 has 14 amino acids. CDR3 protein: CAISPGTQRNEQFF. The sequenced CDR3 bases are TGTGCCATCAGCCCCGGGACTCAGAGGAATGAG.

Comment on this clone: The observed sequence ends 3 residues before the CDR3 terminus, with the missing tail filled in from the germline J gene. The chain carries TRBV5-1 and TRBJ2-5, with TRBD1 identical over 11 bases. The CDR3 has 14 residues. The germline V gene encodes CDR1 SGHRS and CDR2 YFSETQ. With V trimmed by 6 bases and J by 3 bases, 4 bases remained unmatched. CDR3 residues: CASTSGQGEETQYF. Incomplete CDR3 DNA: TGCGCCAGCACCTCGGGACAGGGGGAAGAGACC.

Comment on this clone: Read coverage stops 3 residues before the CDR3 terminus; the germline J gene supplies the remainder. This chain uses TRBV6-2 or TRBV6-3 with TRBJ1-1; 9 positions match TRBD1. Germline V lookup: CDR1 MNHEY, CDR2 SVGEGT. The CDR3 has 15 amino acids. V shed 5 bases and J 6 bases; nucleotides not matched to a gene: 10. The CDR3 sequence is CASSRITGQGAEAFF. CDR3 bases read: TGTGCCAGCAGTAGAATTACGGGACAGGGTGCTGAA.

Comment on this clone: The read terminates 3 residues ahead of where the CDR3 ends, so the germline J gene completes it. The chain uses TRBV7-9 and TRBJ2-5, with D uncertain. The CDR3 consists of 12 residues. CDR1 is SEHNR, CDR2 FQNEAQ, per germline (reference sequence). V lost 5 bases to trimming and J lost 5 bases, with 9 bases between them. This chain's CDR3 is CASSAEGETQYF. Partial CDR3 DNA: TGTGCCAGCAGCGCAGAAGGGGAGACC.

In regard to this clone: The CDR3 goes on 3 residues after the read ends, and that part is filled in from the germline J gene. The gene calls are TRBV12-3 or TRBV12-4 and TRBJ2-1; TRBD2 matches at 9 bases. The CDR3 length is 13 residues. V was pared by 9 bases and J by 3 bases, with 3 bases of the junction left unmatched. CDR3 sequence: CASASGNYNEQFF. The sequenced part of the CDR3 DNA is TGTGCCAGTGCTAGCGGGAACTACAATGAG.

Comments on this clone: Read data end 3 residues before the CDR3 end; the end is taken from the germline J gene. The chain has TRBV20-1 and TRBJ2-7; tentatively, D is TRBD1 (6 bases). This CDR3 comprises 14 residues. Germline V CDR1 and CDR2: DFQATT, SNEGSKA (reference sequence). The V and J ends lost 0 bases and 3 bases respectively, with 12 bases between them. The covered CDR3 bases are TGCAGTGCTAGAGATCGGGCAGGGGACTACGAG. Amino acid sequence: CSARDRAGDYE. The complete CDR3 sequence is CSARDRAGDYEQYF.

As concerns this clone: The observed sequence ends 3 residues before the CDR3 terminus, with the missing tail filled in from the germline J gene. The chain uses TRBV2 and TRBJ2-7; 10 bases map to TRBD2. The CDR3 runs 14 residues. V was pared by 2 bases and J by 6 bases, with 4 bases of the junction left unmatched. Per the germline V gene, CDR1 is SNHLY and CDR2 is FYNNEI. Incomplete CDR3 DNA: TGTGCCAGCAGTGAACTAGCGGGAGTGGGCGAG. Amino acids: CASSELAGVGE. The CDR3 in full is CASSELAGVGEQYF.

Worth noting for this clone: The CDR3 end falls 3 residues outside the read, so it is completed with the germline J gene. This chain joins TRBV2 and TRBJ1-2; tentative D call: TRBD1 (6 bases). In germline, CDR1 is SNHLY, CDR2 FYNNEI. This CDR3 is 13 amino acids long. Deletions cut 10 bases from V and 4 bases from J, with 16 bases between. CDR3 DNA (partial): TGTGCCACTCGAGGGGGGGGCGGCTATGGC. Amino acids: CATRGGGGYG. The entire CDR3 is CATRGGGGYGYTF.

As regards this clone: The CDR3 end is not reached by the read, which stops 3 residues before it; the germline J gene fills it in. The chain uses TRBV19 and TRBJ2-7; 7 nucleotides align to TRBD1. V dropped 5 bases and J dropped 3; count of bases not matched to a gene: 4. Per germline, CDR1 LNHDA and CDR2 SQIVND (reference sequence). The length of the CDR3 is 13 residues. The covered CDR3 bases are TGTGCCAGTAGTGCCCGGACAGGCTACGAG. Amino acid sequence: CASSARTGYE. The whole CDR3 protein reads CASSARTGYEQYF.

Points on this clone: The CDR3 end lies 3 residues beyond the end of the read and is filled in from the germline J gene. The rearrangement uses TRBV6-2 or TRBV6-3 and TRBJ2-5; 10 bases align to TRBD2. Per the germline V gene, CDR1 is MNHEY and CDR2 is SVGEGT. The junction had 7 bases not matched to a gene; V was cut back by 4 bases and J by 5 bases. The CDR3 sequence is 15 residues long. CDR3 DNA, as far as it was read: TGTGCCAGCAGTTCCACTAGCGGGATAGGTGAGACC. This encodes CASSSTSGIGET. The whole CDR3 reads CASSSTSGIGETQYF.

To note about this clone: The read terminates 3 residues before the CDR3 end, so the remaining end is supplied by the germline J gene. The rearrangement joins TRBV29-1 to TRBJ2-7, with D hard to call. The CDR3 contains 12 residues. V was cut by 4 bases and J by 0 bases, with 7 bases left in between. Germline CDR1 is SQVTM and CDR2 is ANQGSEA. CDR3 sequence reads: CSVASVSYEQYF. CDR3 DNA (partial): TGCAGCGTTGCGAGCGTCTCCTACGAG.

Turning to this clone: The read ends 3 residues early relative to the CDR3; the germline J gene fills the gap. This chain uses TRBV7-3 with TRBJ2-3; possibly TRBD2 for D (6 bases). Germline loops: CDR1 SGHTA, CDR2 FQGTGA. Trimming took off 3 bases at V and 6 bases at J, with 19 bases between the two ends. The CDR3 runs 16 residues. The covered CDR3 bases are TGTGCCAGCAGCTTTGGACCGCGCCGGGGGTGGGATACG. It encodes CASSFGPRRGWDT. The full CDR3 sequence reads CASSFGPRRGWDTQYF.

About this clone: Read coverage stops 3 residues before the CDR3 terminus; the germline J gene supplies the remainder. The V and J genes are TRBV20-1 and TRBJ1-1, with TRBD1 as a possible D gene (6 bases). V was clipped by 3 bases and J by 5 bases, with 10 bases between them. CDR1 is DFQATT and CDR2 is SNEGSKA in the germline V gene (reference sequence). The CDR3 is made up of 12 amino acids. The covered CDR3 bases are TGCAGTGCTAGGGGGGGGCTTACTGAA. The encoded protein is CSARGGLTE. The full CDR3 is CSARGGLTEAFF.

As to this clone: The read terminates 3 residues before the CDR3 end, so the remaining end is supplied by the germline J gene. V and J are TRBV20-1 and TRBJ2-7; 8 bases align to TRBD2. This CDR3 spans 14 amino acids. The V segment lost 3 bases and the J segment 6 bases; nucleotides outside the gene matches: 10. Germline V gene data show CDR1 as DFQATT and CDR2 as SNEGSKA (reference sequence). The CDR3 sequence: CSASRAGDGSEQYF. The DNA read from the CDR3 is TGCAGTGCTAGCCGAGCGGGAGACGGCAGCGAG.

As for this clone: Read sequence stops 3 residues before the CDR3 end, and the germline J gene provides the missing end. The gene calls are TRBV11-3 and TRBJ2-3, with D possibly TRBD1 on 6 matching bases. The CDR3 covers 14 residues. Germline CDR1 reads SGHNT; CDR2 reads YENEEA. The covered CDR3 bases are TGTGCCAGCAGCTTAAGTACAGGGAAAGACACG. Translated: CASSLSTGKDT. The whole CDR3 protein is CASSLSTGKDTQYF. The variable domain in full, completed from reference TRBV11-3 and TRBJ2-3, reads EAGVVQSPRYKIIEKKQPVAFWCNPISGHNTLYWYLQNLGQGPELLIRYENEEAVDDSQLPKDRFSAERLKGVDSTLKIQPAELGDSAVYLCASSLSTGKDTQYFGPGTRLTVL.

This chain's CDR3 is CASSIGDRAQETQYF. The part of the CDR3 DNA that was read is TGTGCCAGTAGTATAGGGGACAGGGCTCAAGAGACC. The gene calls are TRBV19 and TRBJ2-5, with 9 bases aligning to TRBD1. The read is 3 residues too short to cover the CDR3 end, so that end is filled in from the germline J gene. V was clipped by 1 base and J by 2 bases; unmatched bases: 2. The CDR3 extends over 15 amino acids. The germline V gene has CDR1 LNHDA and CDR2 SQIVND (reference sequence).

Regarding this clone: The read is 3 residues too short to cover the CDR3 end, so that end is filled in from the germline J gene. V is TRBV11-2 and J is TRBJ2-5; possibly TRBD2 for D (5 bases). Trimming cost V 2 bases and J 5 bases, with 12 bases left between them. From germline, CDR1 is SGHAT and CDR2 FQNNGV. The CDR3 has 14 residues. CDR3 sequence reads: CASSLSGYRETQYF. The part of the CDR3 DNA that was read is TGTGCCAGCAGCTTATCGGGGTATCGTGAGACC.